The 31 T cell receptor beta chains below all came from one sample that was sequenced in a study of CD8+CD57+ T cells in acquired aplastic anemia. Selection for sequencing was limited to patients who had shown CD8+CD57+ cell expansion by flow cytometry. For CDR3 and TCR beta VDJ profiling, genomic DNA was the template used. MiXCR, run by TCRdb on the reads, gives a single entry per CDR3 protein. There are around 120,000 distinct CDR3 sequences in the sample; approximately 41% occur only once, and more than 2.5% lies in the top ten. The sequenced material came from sorted CD4+, CD8+, or CD8+CD57+ T cells (not recorded which) from PBMCs. These receptors were taken from a human donor with aplastic anemia.

The rearrangement links TRBV29-1 to TRBJ2-7; 12 nucleotides agree with TRBD2. Germline CDR1 and CDR2: SQVTM and ANQGSEA. This CDR3 comprises 15 residues. Trimming cost V 7 bases and J 7 bases; bases outside gene matches: 14. The CDR3: CSGVTDPTSGGEQYF. The CDR3 region has the DNA TGCAGCGGCGTCACCGACCCGACTAGCGGGGGAGAGCAGTACTTC.

This clonotype was counted at least ten times. V and J are TRBV11-2 and TRBJ2-5; the D is unclear. V was cut by 2 bases and J by 0 bases, with 10 bases left in between. The CDR3 covers 15 residues. The V gene's germline CDR1 is SGHAT and CDR2 FQNNGV. This chain's CDR3 is CASSLTWPYQETQYF. Here the CDR3 DNA reads TGTGCCAGCAGCTTAACTTGGCCCTACCAAGAGACCCAGTACTTC.

The V and J genes are TRBV7-2 and TRBJ2-2; D remains unclear. This CDR3 is 11 amino acids long. Germline CDR1 reads SGHTA; CDR2 reads FQGNSA. V lost 5 bases and J lost 6, with 4 bases in between. The CDR3 here is CASSASGELFF. The CDR3 nucleotides are TGTGCCAGCAGCGCGTCCGGGGAGCTGTTTTTT.

This clonotype was recorded at least ten times. The rearrangement links TRBV10-2 to TRBJ2-7, with TRBD2 identical over 7 bases. This CDR3 has 13 residues. Germline-derived CDR1 and CDR2 are WSHSY and SAAADI. J gave up 4 bases and V 6 bases, and 6 bases lay outside the gene matches. The CDR3 sequence: CASSQSGVYEQYV. The DNA of the CDR3 is TGCGCCAGCAGCCAAAGCGGGGTGTACGAGCAGTACGTC.

This clonotype appeared a few times. The chain carries TRBV7-6 and TRBJ1-1; TRBD1 might be the D (6 bases). Between the trimmed V and J ends, which lost 11 bases and 7 bases, there was a span of 14 bases. Looked up from germline, CDR1 is SGHVS and CDR2 is FNYEAQ. The CDR3 has 11 residues. The CDR3 reads CADRLGVEAFF. The CDR3 DNA follows: TGTGCCGACAGGTTGGGAGTTGAAGCTTTCTTT.

This clonotype has a count of ten or more. The chain has TRBV12-3 or TRBV12-4 and TRBJ1-5; tentatively, D is TRBD1 (6 bases). CDR3 length equals 15 residues. Trimming shortened V by 3 bases and J by 2 bases, and 11 bases separated the two germline ends. In DNA form, the CDR3 reads TGTGCCAGCAGTTTGGCCACAGGGCGCAATCAGCCCCAGCATTTT. This codes for CASSLATGRNQPQHF.

This clonotype was found many times. In nucleotides, the CDR3 is TGCGCCAGCAGCTTTGGGGACAGGGAGTCCGGCGAGCAGTACTTC. Residues: CASSFGDRESGEQYF. The V gene is TRBV5-1, the J gene TRBJ2-7; 9 nucleotides align to TRBD1. J lost 6 bases, V lost 2 bases, and 9 bases had no gene match. The CDR3 has 15 residues. The germline V gene has CDR1 SGHRS and CDR2 YFSETQ.

CDR3 nucleotide sequence: TGTGCCAGCGGCCCGGGTGGATCCGGGGCCAACGTCCTGACTTTC. Its translation is CASGPGGSGANVLTF. The chain links TRBV6-2 or TRBV6-3 to TRBJ2-6; D remains unclear. V was cut by 8 bases and J by 4 bases, with 15 bases left in between. This CDR3 contains 15 residues. Germline V lookup: CDR1 MNHEY, CDR2 SVGEGT.

This clonotype was observed at least ten times. The chain couples TRBV6-5 to TRBJ1-5, with D unresolved. Germline V gives CDR1 MNHEY, CDR2 SVGAGI. The CDR3 covers 13 residues. The V gene lost 0 bases and the J gene lost 6 bases, with 6 bases spanning the gap. DNA of the CDR3: TGTGCCAGCAGTTACTCGGACCGTCAGCCCCAGCATTTT. This gives the protein CASSYSDRQPQHF.

The chain employs TRBV24-1 and TRBJ2-2, with D possibly matching TRBD2 (5 bases). Germline lookup yields CDR1 KGHDR and CDR2 SFDVKD. Trimming removed 6 bases at V and 0 bases at J, with 7 bases between. The CDR3 totals 14 residues. CDR3 region: CATSSGANTGELFF. In DNA form, the CDR3 reads TGTGCCACCAGTTCCGGGGCGAACACCGGGGAGCTGTTTTTT.

The chain has TRBV15 and TRBJ1-1; D is ambiguous. V was clipped by 2 bases and J by 10 bases, with 14 bases between them. The CDR3 has 13 residues. Germline V gene data show CDR1 as LNHNV and CDR2 as YYDKDF (reference sequence). CDR3 amino acids: CATSRRDFTAAFF. CDR3 nucleotides: TGTGCCACCAGCAGAAGAGACTTTACCGCAGCTTTCTTT.

Many counts were recorded for this clonotype. The chain joins TRBV20-1 to TRBJ2-1; 14 bases line up with TRBD2. CDR3 length equals 15 residues. With 6 bases clipped from V and 4 bases from J, the junction kept 5 bases outside the gene matches. The germline CDR1 and CDR2 sequences are DFQATT and SNEGSKA (reference sequence). For the CDR3, the DNA is TGCAGTGCCTCCCGGACTAGCGGGGGGTACAATGAGCAGTTCTTC. Amino acids: CSASRTSGGYNEQFF.

The rearrangement joins TRBV6-1 to TRBJ2-3; a possible D gene is TRBD2 (6 bases). With 7 bases removed from V and 3 bases from J, the gap between germline ends came to 14 bases. Germline V lookup: CDR1 MNHNS, CDR2 SASEGT. This CDR3 is 14 amino acids long. The CDR3 nucleotides are TGTGCCAGCACTGAGGCGGGGTGGACAGATACGCAGTATTTT. As protein: CASTEAGWTDTQYF.

This chain links TRBV10-3 with TRBJ2-4; D gene ambiguous. This CDR3 has 12 amino acids. V lost 0 bases, J lost 6 bases, and 3 bases lay in between. Germline assignment: CDR1 ENHRY and CDR2 SYGVKD. The CDR3 region is CAISESRNIQYF. The CDR3 region has the DNA TGTGCCATCAGTGAGTCGAGAAACATTCAGTACTTC.

This chain's CDR3 is CASSGGEQFF. CDR3 bases: TGTGCCAGCAGCGGGGGGGAGCAGTTCTTC. This chain links TRBV9 with TRBJ2-1; either TRBD1 or TRBD2 may supply D (5 bases each). CDR3 length equals 10 residues. V lost 3 bases and J lost 10, with 5 bases in between. Germline lookup yields CDR1 SGDLS and CDR2 YYNGEE.

A remark on this clonotype: Compared with germline, one end of the junction differs, possibly owing to a read error. V usage is TRBV19 and J usage is TRBJ2-2; the D gene is possibly TRBD2 (5 bases). The CDR3 is 14 amino acids. CDR1 LNHDA and CDR2 SQIVND come from the germline V gene (reference sequence). The CDR3 coding sequence is TGCGCCAGTAGAGGCGGGTCGAACACCGGGGAGCTGTTTTTT. Translating it yields CASRGGSNTGELFF.

This clonotype was picked up many times. V is TRBV2 and J is TRBJ1-2, with D maybe TRBD1 (6 bases). Trimming shortened V by 6 bases and J by 2 bases, and 19 bases separated the two germline ends. Germline CDR1 reads SNHLY; CDR2 reads FYNNEI. The CDR3 is 16 amino acids. The CDR3 DNA reads as TGTGCCAGCAGGGGGGGGGCCGGGGGGACGAACTATGGCTACACCTTC. Translating gives CASRGGAGGTNYGYTF.

A remark on this clonotype: This sequence may be a read error, since a much larger clone differs from it by one base. The chain links TRBV7-3 to TRBJ2-2, with TRBD1 as a possible D gene (7 bases). V was shortened by 2 bases and J by 5 bases, with 12 bases between the two germline ends. Germline V gene data show CDR1 as SGHTA and CDR2 as FQGTGA. The CDR3 spans 15 residues. The CDR3 DNA reads TGTGCCAGCAGCTTAGAGGCAGGGGGGACCGGGGAGCTGTTTTTT. This codes for CASSLEAGGTGELFF.

As regards this clonotype: This sequence may be a read error, since a much larger clone differs from it by one base. The V gene is TRBV11-1, the J gene TRBJ2-1, with 11 bases fitting TRBD2. The length of the CDR3 is 14 residues. The germline V gene has CDR1 SGHAT and CDR2 FQDESV (reference sequence). Here the CDR3 DNA reads TGTGCCAGCGGCTTAAGTAGCGGGGGGGCTAAAAGGATCTTC. Residues: CASGLSSGGAKRIF.

This clonotype is a singleton in its sample. This chain uses TRBV7-2 with TRBJ1-6; 7 bases map to TRBD1. V was clipped by 5 bases and J by 9 bases; unmatched bases: 10. Germline CDR1 is SGHTA and CDR2 is FQGNSA. The CDR3 length is 15 residues. The CDR3 region is CASSPTQGTASPLHF. Written as DNA, the CDR3 is TGTGCCAGCAGCCCGACACAGGGGACGGCTTCACCCCTCCACTTT.

This clonotype came up many times. The chain is built from TRBV6-5 and TRBJ2-2; D may correspond to TRBD1 or TRBD2 (5 bases each). V lost 4 bases and J 3 bases, leaving 15 bases between the germline ends. The CDR3 is 16 amino acids. CDR1 MNHEY and CDR2 SVGAGI come from the germline V gene. CDR3 DNA: TGTGCCAGCAGTTTAAGAAGGGACCTTTACACCGGGGAGCTGTTTTTT. Protein: CASSLRRDLYTGELFF.

Points on this clonotype: Mismatch with germline at one junction end may stem from a read error. V is TRBV10-2 and J is TRBJ2-7, with TRBD1 identical over 7 bases. This CDR3 has 15 residues. From germline, CDR1 is WSHSY and CDR2 SAAADI. CDR3 DNA sequence: TGTGCCAGCAGCCAAGTAGACAGGGCCTCCTACGAGCAGTACTTC. Its protein is CASSQVDRASYEQYF.

This clonotype was seen repeatedly, ten times or more. The CDR3 coding sequence is TGTGCCAGCAGTGAAGGTCAGGGAGGTACCACTGAAGCTTTCTTT. Translated, it gives CASSEGQGGTTEAFF. The V gene is TRBV25-1, the J gene TRBJ1-1; D possibly corresponds to TRBD1 (5 bases). Germline CDR1 is MGHDK and CDR2 is SYGVNS. The CDR3 is made up of 15 amino acids. The V gene lost 2 bases and the J gene lost 4 bases, with 14 bases spanning the gap.

This clonotype has at least ten counts. This chain links TRBV5-6 with TRBJ2-7; TRBD1 agrees at 7 bases. The CDR3 is 14 residues long. V was clipped by 4 bases and J by 7 bases; unmatched bases: 11. Germline-derived CDR1 and CDR2 are SGHDT and YYEEEE. CDR3 residues: CASSTRQGPGEQYF. DNA for the CDR3: TGTGCCAGCAGCACTCGACAGGGCCCGGGAGAGCAGTACTTC. Combining the CDR3 with reference TRBV5-6 and TRBJ2-7 gives the whole variable domain DAGVTQSPTHLIKTRGQQVTLRCSPKSGHDTVSWYQQALGQGPQFIFQYYEEEERQRGNFPDRFSGHQFPNYSSELNVNALLLGDSALYLCASSTRQGPGEQYFGPGTRLTVT.

This clonotype occurred many times. The chain recombines TRBV2 with TRBJ2-1, with 8 bases fitting TRBD2. The V gene's germline CDR1 is SNHLY and CDR2 FYNNEI. This CDR3 has 17 amino acids. Trimming cost V 6 bases and J 7 bases; bases outside gene matches: 17. In DNA form, the CDR3 reads TGTGCCAGCAGGCGCCTCTTTCGGGGGGGCAACGGGAATGAGCAGTTCTTC. Translated: CASRRLFRGGNGNEQFF.

The gene calls are TRBV5-4 and TRBJ1-1; TRBD1 is a possible D gene (5 bases). CDR1 is SGHNT, CDR2 YYREEE, per germline (reference sequence). This CDR3 has 15 amino acids. The V gene lost 4 bases and the J gene lost 4 bases, with 17 bases spanning the gap. The CDR3 region has the DNA TGTGCCAGCAGCCCTGTTGGGGCAATGGGCACTGAAGCTTTCTTT. This sequence encodes CASSPVGAMGTEAFF.

This clonotype was recorded many times. This sequence joins TRBV5-1 and TRBJ2-3; the D gene could be TRBD1 or TRBD2 (5 bases each). The CDR3 is 14 residues long. The V gene's germline CDR1 is SGHRS and CDR2 YFSETQ. The ends were cut back, 4 bases at V and 4 bases at J, with 13 bases in the middle. The CDR3 sequence: CASSLGTYSDTQYF. CDR3 DNA sequence: TGCGCCAGCAGCCTGGGGACGTATTCAGATACGCAGTATTTT. The full variable domain, with the rest looked up from reference TRBV5-1 and TRBJ2-3, is KAGVTQTPRYLIKTRGQQVTLSCSPISGHRSVSWYQQTPGQGLQFLFEYFSETQRNKGNFPGRFSGRQFSNSRSEMNVSTLELGDSALYLCASSLGTYSDTQYFGPGTRLTVL.

Many counts were recorded for this clonotype. The rearrangement joins TRBV7-9 to TRBJ2-2, with D hard to call. CDR1 is SEHNR, CDR2 FQNEAQ, per germline (reference sequence). V was cut by 5 bases and J by 0 bases, with 7 bases left in between. This CDR3 spans 14 amino acids. The CDR3 sequence: CASSRHANTGELFF. The CDR3 DNA follows: TGTGCCAGCAGCCGACATGCGAACACCGGGGAGCTGTTTTTT.

This clonotype was counted between two and nine times. The chain combines TRBV18 with TRBJ2-7; 8 bases map to TRBD1. Looked up from germline, CDR1 is KGHSH and CDR2 is LQKENI. This CDR3 is built from 16 residues. Trimming took 2 bases from V and 3 from J; bases not matched to a gene: 9. The CDR3 bases are TGTGCCAGCTCACCAGTTAATCAGGGGGCTGTCTACGAGCAGTACTTC. Encoded protein: CASSPVNQGAVYEQYF.

There are many counts of this clonotype. The chain employs TRBV5-4 and TRBJ2-1, with TRBD2 as a possible D gene (7 bases). This CDR3 has 14 amino acids. Germline loops: CDR1 SGHNT, CDR2 YYREEE (reference sequence). Trimming took 3 bases from V and 4 from J, leaving 11 bases between them. The CDR3 loop is CASSWGGRYNEQFF. CDR3 in DNA: TGTGCCAGCAGCTGGGGGGGCCGGTACAATGAGCAGTTCTTC.

This clonotype has a count of ten or more. The chain uses TRBV19 and TRBJ1-5; 9 nucleotides line up with TRBD1. Trimming at V came to 1 base and at J to 5 bases, leaving 3 bases not matched to a gene. The CDR3 is made up of 15 amino acids. Germline V gene data show CDR1 as LNHDA and CDR2 as SQIVND (reference sequence). CDR3 coding DNA: TGTGCCAGTAGTATAGCGACAGGGGGATATCAGCCCCAGCATTTT. It encodes CASSIATGGYQPQHF.